The rows below give T cell receptor beta chains drawn from one sample of a study of OX40 agonist ivuxolimab in advanced cancers. Method: immunoSEQ multiplex PCR; TCRdb's copy keeps in-frame clones and lacks some. The data hold 50,000 to 55,000 clones, with 75% to 90% observed a single time. Sequencing used CD4+ or CD8+ T cells sorted from blood, obtained in a trial of the OX40 agonist ivuxolimab. The source of these receptors is an adult with an advanced solid tumor such as melanoma, head and neck, liver or kidney cancer. The CDR3 runs from the conserved cysteine through the conserved F or W.

J gene | CDR3 length | V gene | CDR3 protein
TRBJ2-1 | 16 | TRBV5-4 | CASSLGGGGSYNEQFF
TRBJ1-5 | 16 | TRBV7-8 | CASSLEGGWSNQPQHF
TRBJ2-1 | 14 | TRBV28 | CASSLGLPNNEQFF
TRBJ2-1 | 14 | TRBV4-3 | CASSQWTGYNEQFF
TRBJ2-5 | 16 | TRBV4-2 | CASSQGGGAREETQYF
TRBJ1-4 | 14 | TRBV5-1 | CASSFGWGSEKLFF
TRBJ2-5 | 11 | TRBV18 | CASSNQETQYF
TRBJ1-1 | 15 | TRBV7-9 | CASSLAEGAGTEAFF
TRBJ2-1 | 15 | TRBV19 | CASSPPGPPSYEQFF
TRBJ2-3 | 15 | TRBV9 | CASSVRSRGGDTQYF
TRBJ2-6 | 18 | TRBV10-1 | CASSGNLRSHKSGQRPDF
TRBJ2-7 | 13 | TRBV5-1 | CASSSRGTYEQYF
TRBJ1-5 | 15 | TRBV2 | CASRRGSVTNQPQHF
TRBJ1-2 | 13 | TRBV5-5 | CASSNDRVSGYTF
TRBJ1-1 | 11 | TRBV29-1 | CSVALNTEAFF
TRBJ1-1 | 12 | TRBV28 | CASNSGTVRAFF
TRBJ2-1 | 13 | TRBV14 | CASSQDVVREQFF